This T cell receptor (beta chain) derives from a study of T cells in localized non-small cell lung cancer. The method was immunoSEQ multiplex PCR; TCRdb's version includes in-frame clones alone and lacks a portion of them. The sample records approximately 150,000 clones, more than 70% being singletons. Study conclusions and caveats: Paired adjacent lung recovered a median about 60 of the top 100 tumor clones.

A remark on this clone: Its antigen is unidentified.

The sequence derives from a female donor aged 60 or older with stage I lung adenocarcinoma. This sample comprised peripheral blood, obtained before any cancer treatment.

This CDR3 is CASSLASGLGIFHEQFF. CDR3 DNA: TGTGCCAGCAGCTTAGCTTCCGGACTAGGGATCTTCCATGAGCAGTTCTTC. The rearrangement joins TRBV7-9 to TRBJ2-1; 7 positions match TRBD2. CDR1 and CDR2 (germline): SEHNR, FQNEAQ (reference sequence). J gave up 8 bases and V 0 bases, and 13 bases lay outside the gene matches. The CDR3 length is 17 residues.